This record covers a single TCR beta chain. Its antigen remains unknown. The investigators amplified TCR beta CDR3 regions from RNA transcripts. Primed by the HTBI set, a first-round RT-PCR was run on the TCR CDR3. MiXCR, run by TCRdb on the multiplex PCR reads, gives a single entry per CDR3 protein. This table holds 800,000 or so distinct CDR3 sequences, over 35% found once. This specimen belongs to a study of T cells in Graves' hyperthyroidism and ophthalmopathy. Study observations and caveats: Median prediction lead before ophthalmopathy onset was 6 to 8 months with the model.

Trimming left V 4 bases short and J 0 bases short, with 21 bases between. Germline CDR1 and CDR2: SGHDN and FVKESK. The CDR3 length is 18 residues. The hyperthyroidism patients had all been newly diagnosed, and their disease duration was under 2 months. Their ages ranged from 18 to 65 years. The PBMCs studied were ones that came from 8 to 10 ml fresh peripheral blood. Material for sequencing was blood. The sequence came from a man aged 18 to 30 with Graves' hyperthyroidism. The chain recombines TRBV14 with TRBJ1-2; tentative D call: TRBD1 (5 bases). The DNA for the CDR3 is TGTGCCAGCAGCCCTAGCTTTTCGGGGCGTAACACTAACTATGGCTACACCTTC. Protein product: CASSPSFSGRNTNYGYTF.